The 10 T cell receptor beta chains given below trace back to one sample, sequenced in a study of T cell responses to AZD1222 COVID-19 vaccine. Libraries were prepared by immunoSEQ multiplex PCR; TCRdb keeps only in-frame clonotypes and omits some of them. The repertoire holds more than 100,000 clones, with about nine tenths as singletons. Sample: peripheral blood, taken on day 0 of AZD1222 vaccination. The receptor set was obtained from an adult in good health.

Only one count was recorded for this clone. This chain joins TRBV10-2 and TRBJ2-7; 15 nucleotides agree with TRBD2. CDR1 is WSHSY and CDR2 is SAAADI in the germline V gene. After removal of 1 base from V and 2 bases from J, the junction contained 9 bases not matched to a gene. The CDR3 consists of 19 residues. Here the CDR3 DNA reads TGCGCCAGCAGTGAGTTTTCTGGGACTAGCGGGAGGCATCCCTACGAGCAGTACTTC. The encoded protein is CASSEFSGTSGRHPYEQYF.

V usage is TRBV10-3 and J usage is TRBJ2-1; possibly TRBD1 for D (5 bases). The CDR3 loop spans 13 amino acids. Trimming took off 11 bases at V and 7 bases at J, with 18 bases between the two ends. Germline CDR1 reads ENHRY; CDR2 reads SYGVKD. The CDR3 nucleotides are TGTGCCGCCTTGGGGCTAGTGGGGAATGAGCAGTTCTTC. Residues: CAALGLVGNEQFF.

This clone was observed once. The CDR3 loop is CASSEFRGNQETQYF. The CDR3 coding sequence is TGTGCCAGCAGTGAATTTAGGGGAAACCAAGAGACCCAGTACTTC. The chain combines TRBV6-1 with TRBJ2-5; maybe TRBD1 (5 bases). The CDR3 is 15 residues long. Trimming removed 2 bases at V and 0 bases at J, with 10 bases between. Germline V gene sequence: CDR1 MNHNS, CDR2 SASEGT.

This chain connects TRBV10-3 to TRBJ1-2; perhaps TRBD1 as D (5 bases). Per germline, CDR1 ENHRY and CDR2 SYGVKD. V was pared by 0 bases and J by 3 bases, with 14 bases between. The CDR3 totals 16 residues. CDR3 DNA: TGTGCCATCAGTGAGTCCCCCCGACAGACTCACTATGGCTACACCTTC. This encodes CAISESPRQTHYGYTF.

The J gene is TRBJ1-1, the V gene TRBV5-1, with D possibly being TRBD1 (5 bases). CDR3 size: 15 residues. The germline gives CDR1 SGHRS, CDR2 YFSETQ. V was pared by 0 bases and J by 1 base, with 10 bases between. CDR3 region: CASSLDGAGNTEAFF. The CDR3, as DNA: TGCGCCAGCAGCTTGGATGGGGCTGGGAACACTGAAGCTTTCTTT.

The DNA for the CDR3 is TGTGCCAGCAGCCCGCTGGGGGAGGGCGCTGTCGGTGAAAAACTGTTTTTT. Protein sequence: CASSPLGEGAVGEKLFF. The rearrangement uses TRBV7-8 and TRBJ1-4; D might be TRBD1 (5 bases). Trimming removed 5 bases from V and 7 bases from J, with 23 bases in between. This CDR3 has 17 amino acids. Germline V gene sequence: CDR1 SGHVS, CDR2 FQNEAQ.

The J gene is TRBJ1-2, the V gene TRBV12-3 or TRBV12-4; TRBD1 is a possible D gene (5 bases). V was shortened by 11 bases and J by 0 bases, with 13 bases between the two germline ends. The length of the CDR3 is 13 residues. CDR3 sequence reads: CAQETDTNYGYTF. The CDR3 DNA reads TGTGCCCAGGAAACGGACACTAACTATGGCTACACCTTC.

This chain connects TRBV11-2 to TRBJ1-2; D unresolved. The germline V gene encodes CDR1 SGHAT and CDR2 FQNNGV. V was shortened by 5 bases and J by 3 bases, with 13 bases between the two germline ends. The CDR3 length is 14 residues. The CDR3 nucleotides are TGTGCCAGCAGCGACCCCGGGAGCTACTATGGCTACACCTTC. This gives the protein CASSDPGSYYGYTF. Supplemented by reference TRBV11-2 and TRBJ1-2, the full variable domain reads EAGVAQSPRYKIIEKRQSVAFWCNPISGHATLYWYQQILGQGPKLLIQFQNNGVVDDSQLPKDRFSAERLKGVDSTLKIQPAKLEDSAVYLCASSDPGSYYGYTFGSGTRLTVV.

The chain recombines TRBV27 with TRBJ2-1; no clear D gene. The V gene lost 5 bases and the J gene lost 5 bases, with 4 bases spanning the gap. The CDR3 sequence is 11 residues long. Germline V gene data show CDR1 as MNHEY and CDR2 as SMNVEV (reference sequence). The DNA for the CDR3 is TGTGCCAGCAGTATCCACAATGAGCAGTTCTTC. Its protein product is CASSIHNEQFF.

The rearrangement links TRBV29-1 to TRBJ1-1; D gene unclear. Trimming cost V 3 bases and J 8 bases, with 7 bases left between them. The CDR3 totals 10 residues. Looked up from germline, CDR1 is SQVTM and CDR2 is ANQGSEA. The chain's CDR3 is CSVDYSEAFF. The CDR3 DNA follows: TGCAGCGTTGATTACAGCGAAGCTTTCTTT.